The rows below give T cell receptor beta chains drawn from one sample of a study of blood T cell repertoires in COVID-19. Profiling relied on immunoSEQ multiplex PCR, and the TCRdb table lists in-frame clones only, not all of them. The data contain about 100,000 clones, roughly 92% of them singletons. Sequencing was performed on peripheral blood. The source is a man aged 45 to 65 with active COVID-19. The CDR3 runs from the conserved cysteine through the conserved F or W. The D gene is left open where the match is weak. Where a row states a size, it is once, few, many or the class of an expanded clone; other rows omit it.

j_call clone_size v_call d_call cdr3_nt cdr3_aa
TRBJ2-3 . TRBV9 . TGTGCCAGCAGCTCCGTCCCGGTAGAGAGCACAGATACGCAGTATTTT CASSSVPVESTDTQYF
TRBJ2-3 . TRBV7-2 . TGTGCCAGCAGCTTACCCGGAGCGGGCACAGATACGCAGTATTTT CASSLPGAGTDTQYF
TRBJ2-1 . TRBV7-2 TRBD1 TGTGCCAGCAGCCCGACCGGGTGGGACAGGGACCATGAGCAGTTCTTC CASSPTGWDRDHEQFF
TRBJ1-2 . TRBV5-5 . TGTGCCAGCAGCCCGGTCCCAGGGGCCACGTTTGGCTACACCTTC CASSPVPGATFGYTF
TRBJ1-4 . TRBV6-5 TRBD1 TGTGCCAGCAGCGACAGGGACGATGAAAAACTGTTTTTT CASSDRDDEKLFF
TRBJ1-1 . TRBV7-9 . TGTGCCAGCAGCCCCGGGACAACTCACACTGAAGCTTTCTTT CASSPGTTHTEAFF
TRBJ2-1 . TRBV7-2 . TGTGCCAGCAGCTTAGTACGGGGGGCCCATATGCAGTTCTTC CASSLVRGAHMQFF
TRBJ1-1 . TRBV6-1 TRBD1 TGTGCCAGCAGGGAACGGGACAGGGGGCGACAATACACTGAAGCTTTCTTT CASRERDRGRQYTEAFF
TRBJ2-5 . TRBV11-2 TRBD1 TGTGCCAGCAGCTCACAGGGGGCTCAAGAGACCCAGTACTTC CASSSQGAQETQYF
TRBJ2-4 . TRBV3-1/TRBV3-2 TRBD2 TGTGCCAGCAGCCAACGGGGGGAGCTAGCCAAAAACATTCAGTACTTC CASSQRGELAKNIQYF
TRBJ2-3 . TRBV6-5 TRBD2 TGTGCCAGCAGTTACTCTGGACTAGTTCAGGATACGCAGTATTTT CASSYSGLVQDTQYF
TRBJ2-3 . TRBV6-5 TRBD2 TGTGCCAGCAGTTTTACTAGCGGGGGGATAGATACGCAGTATTTT CASSFTSGGIDTQYF
TRBJ2-3 . TRBV4-2 . TGTGCCAGCAGCCAAGATCGGCTTATCGGGGATACGCAGTATTTT CASSQDRLIGDTQYF
TRBJ1-2 . TRBV13 TRBD1 TGTGCCAGCAGCATAATTCAGACAGGGGGCGAAGGCTACACCTTC CASSIIQTGGEGYTF
TRBJ2-1 . TRBV9 . TGTGCCAGCAGCGTCGGGCGGGCTAGGCAATACAATGAGCAGTTCTTC CASSVGRARQYNEQFF
TRBJ2-1 . TRBV7-9 TRBD2 TGTGCCAGCAGCCCCCAACTAGCGGGAGAATGGGATGAGCAGTTCTTC CASSPQLAGEWDEQFF
TRBJ2-2 . TRBV7-9 TRBD2 TGTGCCAGCAGCTTCCCTGGTCTAGCGGGGTCGAACACCGGGGAGCTGTTTTTT CASSFPGLAGSNTGELFF
TRBJ1-2 . TRBV7-2 . TGTGCCAGCAGCTTATTAGGGGATGGCTACACCTTC CASSLLGDGYTF
TRBJ2-1 . TRBV10-2 TRBD2 TGCGCCAGCAGTGAGTCAACTAGCGGGAGGGGTATCGACAATGAGCAGTTCTTC CASSESTSGRGIDNEQFF
TRBJ1-1 . TRBV27 TRBD1 TGTGCCAGCAGTCACAGGGGAACGAACACTGAAGCTTTCTTT CASSHRGTNTEAFF
TRBJ2-1 . TRBV5-1 . TGCGCCAGTGAGTTGGGCAGCTCCTACAATGAGCAGTTCTTC CASELGSSYNEQFF
TRBJ2-5 . TRBV12-5 . TGTGCTAGTGAACAGGGTGGTAATGAAGAGACCCAGTACTTC CASEQGGNEETQYF
TRBJ1-2 . TRBV6-6 TRBD1 TGTGCCAGCATCACCGGGACAGGGAGAGTAGTTGGCTACACCTTC CASITGTGRVVGYTF
TRBJ1-6 few TRBV19 TRBD1 TGTGCCAGTAGTATCAGGGACAGGGTCCCAAATTCACCCCTCCACTTT CASSIRDRVPNSPLHF
TRBJ1-4 few TRBV6-5 TRBD1 TGTGCCAGCAGTCCGCAGGGGGCGTCTCGGGAAAAACTGTTTTTT CASSPQGASREKLFF
TRBJ1-1 . TRBV10-3 TRBD1 TGTGCCATCAGTCATGGGACAGGGGAGAGTGAAGCTTTCTTT CAISHGTGESEAFF
TRBJ2-1 . TRBV11-2 . TGTGCCAGCAGCCCCGGGGCGGGGACCCACAATGAGCAGTTCTTC CASSPGAGTHNEQFF
TRBJ2-2 . TRBV7-9 . TGTGCCAGCAGCCCGGGACTTTCGAACACCGGGGAGCTGTTTTTT CASSPGLSNTGELFF
TRBJ1-6 . TRBV9 . TGTGCCAGCAGCGGGGGGACTCCACCAAATTCACCCCTCCACTTT CASSGGTPPNSPLHF
TRBJ2-1 . TRBV3-1/TRBV3-2 TRBD2 TGTGCCAGCAGCCAAGGCTGGATGGGCGGGAGGGGTCTCAATGAGCAGTTCTTC CASSQGWMGGRGLNEQFF
TRBJ2-5 . TRBV19 TRBD1 TGTGCCAGTAGTGTCGGGACAGGTCTACAAGAGACCCAGTACTTC CASSVGTGLQETQYF
TRBJ2-3 . TRBV6-6 TRBD1 TGTGCCAGCAGTTACTCGGCAGGGACAGGCACAGATACGCAGTATTTT CASSYSAGTGTDTQYF
TRBJ2-7 . TRBV6-6 . TGTGCCAGCAGTCCACCCCCAACACAGGGCAACCCCTACGAGCAGTACTTC CASSPPPTQGNPYEQYF
TRBJ2-1 . TRBV7-8 TRBD2 TGTGCCAGCAAGGGGACTAGCGGGAGACCATATGAGCAGTTCTTC CASKGTSGRPYEQFF
TRBJ2-3 . TRBV5-4 . TGTGCCAGCAGCTTGCTTCCCCCTGTAGCGACTAGCACAGATACGCAGTATTTT CASSLLPPVATSTDTQYF
TRBJ2-1 once TRBV15 . TGTGCCACCAGCCGTCAGGTTTACAATGAGCAGTTCTTC CATSRQVYNEQFF
TRBJ1-1 . TRBV3-1/TRBV3-2 . TGTGCCAGCAGCCAAATACAGGGGAACACTGAAGCTTTCTTT CASSQIQGNTEAFF
TRBJ2-1 . TRBV4-1 . TGCGCCAGCAGCCCCCGGAATGAGCAGTTCTTC CASSPRNEQFF
TRBJ1-4 once TRBV2 . TGTGCCAGCAGTGAAAACCCCACGTCTATAACTAATGAAAAACTGTTTTTT CASSENPTSITNEKLFF
TRBJ1-5 . TRBV19 TRBD1 TGTGCCAGTAGTATTGGGGACAGGGGGGGCAATCAGCCCCAGCATTTT CASSIGDRGGNQPQHF
TRBJ2-3 . TRBV24-1 TRBD2 TGTGCCACCAGTGATCCTAGCGGTTTCTCAGATACGCAGTATTTT CATSDPSGFSDTQYF
TRBJ2-2 . TRBV7-9 . TGTGCCAGCAGCCTTACATTACACGACTGGGGCGTGGGCACCGGGGAGCTGTTTTTT CASSLTLHDWGVGTGELFF
TRBJ1-2 . TRBV5-1 TRBD1 TGCGCCAGCAGCCCGCAAGCCCAGCCGGGACAGGGCGGCTACACCTTC CASSPQAQPGQGGYTF
TRBJ2-3 . TRBV7-9 TRBD2 TGTGCCAGCAGCACCTCGCCAGCGGGGGGCGGCGATACGCAGTATTTT CASSTSPAGGGDTQYF
TRBJ2-1 once TRBV3-1/TRBV3-2 TRBD2 TGTGCCAGCAGCATACGCGGACTAGCGGGGGGTTCATCCTCCTACAATGAGCAGTTCTTC CASSIRGLAGGSSSYNEQFF
TRBJ1-1 . TRBV6-5 . TGTGCCAGCAGTTACTCGAGGGCGGGGTACGCTGAAGCTTTCTTT CASSYSRAGYAEAFF
TRBJ2-1 . TRBV7-9 TRBD2 TGTGCCAGCAGCCCGGGGACTAGCACGGAGAATGAGCAGTTCTTC CASSPGTSTENEQFF
TRBJ2-7 once TRBV7-9 . TGTGCCAGCAGCAACCCTCCGACAGCCGAGCAGTACTTC CASSNPPTAEQYF
TRBJ2-2 . TRBV5-1 TRBD1 TGCGCCAGCCGCCGGGACAGCGCCACCGGGGAGCTGTTTTTT CASRRDSATGELFF
TRBJ2-1 . TRBV10-2 . TGCGCCAGCAGTGAGTCAATCAGGGGTTACGATGAGCAGTTCTTC CASSESIRGYDEQFF
TRBJ1-5 . TRBV27 TRBD1 TGTGCCAGCAGTTCCCGACAGGGAGGTCAAGGGCCCCAGCATTTT CASSSRQGGQGPQHF
TRBJ2-3 . TRBV3-1/TRBV3-2 TRBD2 TGTGCCAGCAGCCAAGTTGAAGCGGGGGTGATAGATACGCAGTATTTT CASSQVEAGVIDTQYF
TRBJ1-2 . TRBV18 . TGTGCCAGCTCACCGGACAGAAACAATTACACCTTC CASSPDRNNYTF
TRBJ1-4 . TRBV2 TRBD1 TGTGCCAGCAGTTTTAACAGGGGGCGACTCAGGACTAATGAAAAACTGTTTTTT CASSFNRGRLRTNEKLFF
TRBJ1-6 . TRBV9 TRBD1 TGTGCCAGCAGCCGGGACAGCTATAATTCACCCCTCCACTTT CASSRDSYNSPLHF